This TCR beta chain was observed in a study of shared clonotypes between healthy human individuals. Study details: Researchers assigned three CD4 naive, three CD4 memory, two CD8 naive and one CD8 memory plate to each donor. Study-wide findings and caveats: Four donors had about 5% of their naive CD4 clonotypes in common.

The CDR3 consists of 13 residues. V gave up 10 bases and J gave up 2 bases, with 11 bases separating them. Germline values: CDR1 LNHDA, CDR2 SQIVND (reference sequence). Investigators divided CD4+ cells into CD45RA+ naive and CD45RA-negative memory subsets. Per the original methods: Without quality scores, immunoSEQ junctional reads could not be filtered like full-length reads. Method: immunoSEQ multiplex PCR; TCRdb's copy keeps in-frame clones and lacks some. V and J calls and clone size follow that table, whereas D and trimming were derived from the DNA. The sample holds 2 million to 2.5 million clones, 85% to 95% seen once. A remark on this clone: Its antigen is undetermined.

The receptor's source is a man aged 18 to 30 in good health. Some clones in this sample may be carry-over from other donors' samples. This chain connects TRBV19 to TRBJ2-2; possible D gene TRBD1, 6 bases. Material: naive CD4+ T cells from PBMCs. Subset reported: CD45RA+ positively selected. The CDR3 DNA is TGTGCCACCTCGGGACAAAACACCGGGGAGCTGTTTTTT. It specifies CATSGQNTGELFF.